These T cell receptor beta chains were read from a single sample in a study of blood T cell repertoires in COVID-19. Clones were sequenced by immunoSEQ multiplex PCR, and TCRdb holds only the in-frame ones, with some missing. Among a few hundred thousand clones listed, around four fifths were seen once. The specimen was peripheral blood. Source of these receptors: a woman aged 70-85 years with COVID-19, enrolled during active disease. Both conserved end residues are part of each CDR3. The D gene is left open where the match is weak. Only part of the rows carry a size: once, few, many, or a class if the clone is expanded.

d_call: -; clone_size: few; v_call: TRBV25-1; j_call: TRBJ1-2; cdr3_nt: TGTGCCAGCAAGGGGCGTTATGGCTACACCTTC; cdr3_aa: CASKGRYGYTF
d_call: TRBD1; clone_size: -; v_call: TRBV7-9; j_call: TRBJ2-5; cdr3_nt: TGTGCCAGCAGCCTGCAGGGGGCAGAGACCCAGTACTTC; cdr3_aa: CASSLQGAETQYF
d_call: -; clone_size: -; v_call: TRBV21-1; j_call: TRBJ1-2; cdr3_nt: TGTGCCAGCAGCAAAGAAAAGGGGACAGCACCCTATGGCTACACCTTC; cdr3_aa: CASSKEKGTAPYGYTF
d_call: TRBD1; clone_size: -; v_call: TRBV28; j_call: TRBJ1-6; cdr3_nt: TGTGCCAGCAGTTTACAGGGGGTGTATAATTCACCCCTCCACTTT; cdr3_aa: CASSLQGVYNSPLHF
d_call: TRBD1; clone_size: -; v_call: TRBV7-6; j_call: TRBJ1-3; cdr3_nt: TGTGCCAGCGGCCGGACAGGGATGACTGGAAACACCATATATTTT; cdr3_aa: CASGRTGMTGNTIYF
d_call: -; clone_size: few; v_call: TRBV4-1; j_call: TRBJ2-1; cdr3_nt: TGCGCCAGCAGCCAAATTTATCTAGCGAGCTCCTACAATGAGCAGTTCTTC; cdr3_aa: CASSQIYLASSYNEQFF
d_call: -; clone_size: -; v_call: TRBV6-2/TRBV6-3; j_call: TRBJ2-1; cdr3_nt: TGTGCCAGCAGTTACTCGAGTCAGCGGCTCTTAGAGACTGAGCAGTTCTTC; cdr3_aa: CASSYSSQRLLETEQFF
d_call: TRBD1; clone_size: many; v_call: TRBV19; j_call: TRBJ1-6; cdr3_nt: TGTGCCAGTAGTATCAGGGGACAGGGCGTGAATAATTCACCCCTCCACTTT; cdr3_aa: CASSIRGQGVNNSPLHF
d_call: TRBD2; clone_size: -; v_call: TRBV7-2; j_call: TRBJ2-3; cdr3_nt: TGTGCCAGCAGCTTAGGAGGGGCGGGAGCGGTGGATACGCAGTATTTT; cdr3_aa: CASSLGGAGAVDTQYF
d_call: TRBD1; clone_size: -; v_call: TRBV25-1; j_call: TRBJ2-2; cdr3_nt: TGTGCCAGCAGTGACTCTCGACAGGGAAACACCGGGGAGCTGTTTTTT; cdr3_aa: CASSDSRQGNTGELFF
d_call: TRBD1; clone_size: -; v_call: TRBV18; j_call: TRBJ2-7; cdr3_nt: TGTGCCAGCTCACACCAGGGCCAGGGGGTGTACGAGCAGTACTTC; cdr3_aa: CASSHQGQGVYEQYF
d_call: TRBD1; clone_size: -; v_call: TRBV15; j_call: TRBJ2-1; cdr3_nt: TGTGCCACCAGCAGAGATGACAGGGCCTACAATGAGCAGTTCTTC; cdr3_aa: CATSRDDRAYNEQFF
d_call: TRBD1; clone_size: once; v_call: TRBV5-1; j_call: TRBJ2-7; cdr3_nt: TGCGCCAGCAGCTTGGGAGGGACAGGGACCTACGAGCAGTACTTC; cdr3_aa: CASSLGGTGTYEQYF
d_call: TRBD1; clone_size: few; v_call: TRBV27; j_call: TRBJ1-2; cdr3_nt: TGTGCCAGCAGTTTGACAGGGGGGTATGGCTACACCTTC; cdr3_aa: CASSLTGGYGYTF
d_call: -; clone_size: few; v_call: TRBV10-3; j_call: TRBJ1-2; cdr3_nt: TGTGCCATCAGTGAAGGAGCCGCGGGGGTCTATGGCTACACCTTC; cdr3_aa: CAISEGAAGVYGYTF
d_call: -; clone_size: -; v_call: TRBV6-2/TRBV6-3; j_call: TRBJ1-1; cdr3_nt: TGTGCCAGCAGTTACTCGACGGCACAGGGCCTTTCGAACACTGAAGCTTTCTTT; cdr3_aa: CASSYSTAQGLSNTEAFF
d_call: -; clone_size: -; v_call: TRBV18; j_call: TRBJ1-1; cdr3_nt: TGTGCCAGCTCACCCCCCGGGACATTGGGGAGGAACACTGAAGCTTTCTTT; cdr3_aa: CASSPPGTLGRNTEAFF
d_call: -; clone_size: once; v_call: TRBV5-6; j_call: TRBJ2-3; cdr3_nt: TGTGCCAGCAGACCGGCGGGACCGAACACAGATACGCAGTATTTT; cdr3_aa: CASRPAGPNTDTQYF
d_call: TRBD1; clone_size: -; v_call: TRBV28; j_call: TRBJ2-7; cdr3_nt: TGTGCCAGCAGGAGACAGGGGGCAGGTTCCTACGAGCAGTACTTC; cdr3_aa: CASRRQGAGSYEQYF
d_call: TRBD1; clone_size: -; v_call: TRBV5-5; j_call: TRBJ1-2; cdr3_nt: TGTGCCAGCAGCCCAGGACAGGGAACTAATGGCTACACCTTC; cdr3_aa: CASSPGQGTNGYTF
d_call: -; clone_size: -; v_call: TRBV30; j_call: TRBJ1-3; cdr3_nt: TGTGCCTGGATGACTGAGAGCTCTGGAAACACCATATATTTT; cdr3_aa: CAWMTESSGNTIYF
d_call: TRBD2; clone_size: -; v_call: TRBV5-1; j_call: TRBJ2-3; cdr3_nt: TGCGCCAGCAGCTTGGGCCGGGGGGGACTAGCGGTCTACACAGATACGCAGTATTTT; cdr3_aa: CASSLGRGGLAVYTDTQYF
d_call: TRBD2; clone_size: -; v_call: TRBV7-8; j_call: TRBJ2-7; cdr3_nt: TGTGCCAGCAGCTCACGACTAGCGGGACACTACGAGCAGTACTTC; cdr3_aa: CASSSRLAGHYEQYF
d_call: -; clone_size: -; v_call: TRBV7-8; j_call: TRBJ1-5; cdr3_nt: TGTGCCAGCAGGAGAGACAGTAGCAATCAGCCCCAGCATTTT; cdr3_aa: CASRRDSSNQPQHF
d_call: TRBD2; clone_size: -; v_call: TRBV28; j_call: TRBJ2-7; cdr3_nt: TGTGCCAGCCTAGCGGGAGGGAGCTCCTACGAGCAGTACTTC; cdr3_aa: CASLAGGSSYEQYF
d_call: -; clone_size: -; v_call: TRBV10-3; j_call: TRBJ2-5; cdr3_nt: TGTGCCATCAGTGATTATGAGGGTAAAGAGACCCAGTACTTC; cdr3_aa: CAISDYEGKETQYF
d_call: TRBD1; clone_size: once; v_call: TRBV7-9; j_call: TRBJ1-6; cdr3_nt: TGTGCCAGCAGTTCGGACAGGAACTCCTATAATTCACCCCTCCACTTT; cdr3_aa: CASSSDRNSYNSPLHF
d_call: -; clone_size: -; v_call: TRBV7-9; j_call: TRBJ2-3; cdr3_nt: TGTGCCAGCAGCTCCCCCGGACTTGAAGATACGCAGTATTTT; cdr3_aa: CASSSPGLEDTQYF
d_call: TRBD1; clone_size: -; v_call: TRBV27; j_call: TRBJ1-2; cdr3_nt: TGTGCCAGCAGCCTGGACAGGGGGCTTAGTGGCTACACCTTC; cdr3_aa: CASSLDRGLSGYTF
d_call: -; clone_size: once; v_call: TRBV27; j_call: TRBJ1-2; cdr3_nt: TGTGCCAGCAGTCGGGGAGGCTTCTATGGCTACACCTTC; cdr3_aa: CASSRGGFYGYTF
d_call: -; clone_size: -; v_call: TRBV6-5; j_call: TRBJ1-1; cdr3_nt: TGTGCCAGCAGTTACTCGAAAGAGACTGAAGCTTTCTTT; cdr3_aa: CASSYSKETEAFF